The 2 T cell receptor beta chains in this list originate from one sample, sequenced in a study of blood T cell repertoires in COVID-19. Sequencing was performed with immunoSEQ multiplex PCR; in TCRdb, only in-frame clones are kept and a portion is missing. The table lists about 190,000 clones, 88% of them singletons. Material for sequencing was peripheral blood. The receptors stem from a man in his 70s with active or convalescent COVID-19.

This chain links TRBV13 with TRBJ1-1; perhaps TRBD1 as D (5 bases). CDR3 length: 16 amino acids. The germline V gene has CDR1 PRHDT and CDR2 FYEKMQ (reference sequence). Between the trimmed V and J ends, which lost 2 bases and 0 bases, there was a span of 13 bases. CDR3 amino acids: CASSLLAPGLNTEAFF. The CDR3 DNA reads TGTGCCAGCAGCTTATTGGCCCCAGGGCTGAACACTGAAGCTTTCTTT.

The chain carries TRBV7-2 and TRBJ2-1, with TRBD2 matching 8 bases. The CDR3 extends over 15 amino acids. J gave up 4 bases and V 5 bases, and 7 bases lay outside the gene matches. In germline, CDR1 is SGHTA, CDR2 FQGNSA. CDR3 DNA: TGTGCCAGCAGCCACGGGGCGGGAGGTTACAATGAGCAGTTCTTC. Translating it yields CASSHGAGGYNEQFF.